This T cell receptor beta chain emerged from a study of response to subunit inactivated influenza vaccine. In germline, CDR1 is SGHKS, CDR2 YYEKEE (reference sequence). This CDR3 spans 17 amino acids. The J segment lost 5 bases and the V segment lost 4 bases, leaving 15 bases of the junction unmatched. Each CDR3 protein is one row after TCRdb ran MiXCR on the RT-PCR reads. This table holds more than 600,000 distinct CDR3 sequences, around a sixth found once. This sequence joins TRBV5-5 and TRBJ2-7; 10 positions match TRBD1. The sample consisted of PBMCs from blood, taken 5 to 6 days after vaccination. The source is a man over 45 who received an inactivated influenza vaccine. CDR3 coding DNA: TGTGCCAGCAGCCCGGATGCCGGGACAGGGGATAACCACGAGCAGTACTTC. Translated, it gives CASSPDAGTGDNHEQYF.